The 30 T cell receptor beta chains below come from one sample, sequenced in a study of brain T cells in children with intractable seizures. Method: immunoSEQ multiplex PCR; TCRdb's copy keeps in-frame clones and lacks some. The sample has roughly 80,000 clones, approximately 94% seen once. The sequences come from peripheral blood, collected at surgery. All receptors come from a boy in the first two years of life with tuberous sclerosis and intractable seizures.

The chain joins TRBV6-5 to TRBJ1-2; tentative D call: TRBD1 (5 bases). The CDR3 loop spans 15 amino acids. V lost 6 bases, J lost 4 bases, and 18 bases lay in between. Germline CDR1 reads MNHEY; CDR2 reads SVGAGI. The CDR3 protein is CASSPTGQGRYGYTF. The CDR3 DNA reads as TGTGCCAGCAGCCCCACGGGGCAGGGCCGCTATGGCTACACCTTC.

The rearrangement uses TRBV10-3 and TRBJ1-3, with D hard to call. The CDR3 contains 11 residues. Between the trimmed V and J ends, which lost 7 bases and 4 bases, there was a span of 5 bases. The V gene's germline CDR1 is ENHRY and CDR2 SYGVKD. The CDR3 bases are TGTGCCATCAACCCAGGAAACACCATATATTTT. It yields the protein CAINPGNTIYF.

V and J are TRBV19 and TRBJ2-7; 10 bases align to TRBD1. The V segment lost 7 bases and the J segment 4 bases; nucleotides outside the gene matches: 10. CDR3 size: 15 residues. Germline CDR1 and CDR2: LNHDA and SQIVND (reference sequence). This CDR3 reads CASTRGGTGVYEQYF. The CDR3 DNA sequence: TGTGCCAGTACCCGAGGGGGGACAGGGGTTTACGAGCAGTACTTC.

CDR3 in amino acids: CASSIRVGTEAFF. Written as DNA, the CDR3 is TGTGCCAGTAGTATTCGGGTGGGCACTGAAGCTTTCTTT. V gene TRBV19 combines with J gene TRBJ1-1; D uncertain. This CDR3 spans 13 amino acids. The germline CDR1 and CDR2 sequences are LNHDA and SQIVND (reference sequence). Between the trimmed V and J ends, which lost 3 bases and 4 bases, there was a span of 9 bases.

The chain recombines TRBV7-8 with TRBJ1-2; perhaps TRBD1 as D (5 bases). Germline V lookup: CDR1 SGHVS, CDR2 FQNEAQ. The CDR3 length is 15 residues. The V and J ends lost 4 bases and 4 bases respectively, with 16 bases between them. The CDR3 DNA reads as TGTGCCAGCAGCTCCAATCGTGGGGGGATCTATGGCTACACCTTC. This gives the protein CASSSNRGGIYGYTF.

The gene calls are TRBV14 and TRBJ2-2; D might be TRBD2 (6 bases). CDR1 SGHDN and CDR2 FVKESK come from the germline V gene. There are 16 residues in the CDR3. Trimming removed 3 bases at V and 6 bases at J, with 17 bases between. CDR3 DNA sequence: TGTGCCAGCAGCCAGATTGTGGGGACTTCCTCCGGGGAGCTGTTTTTT. This translates into CASSQIVGTSSGELFF.

The V call is TRBV12-3 or TRBV12-4, the J call TRBJ1-3, with D unresolved. The CDR3 sequence is 13 residues long. V shed 5 bases and J shed 0 bases, with 5 bases lying between them. This CDR3 reads CASSSYSGNTIYF. CDR3 nucleotide sequence: TGTGCCAGCAGTAGCTACTCTGGAAACACCATATATTTT.

This chain connects TRBV6-5 to TRBJ2-7, with unresolved D. Germline CDR1 MNHEY, CDR2 SVGAGI. This CDR3 is 13 amino acids long. V lost 6 bases, J lost 2 bases, and 11 bases lay in between. The CDR3 loop reads CASSAVGPYEQYF. The CDR3 nucleotides are TGTGCCAGCAGCGCCGTGGGCCCCTACGAGCAGTACTTC.

The chain employs TRBV7-8 and TRBJ2-7; the match to TRBD2 covers 8 bases. This CDR3 comprises 15 residues. V dropped 5 bases and J dropped 1; count of bases not matched to a gene: 7. Germline V gene sequence: CDR1 SGHVS, CDR2 FQNEAQ. In DNA form, the CDR3 reads TGTGCCAGCAGCGTTAAGACTAGCGAGTCCTACGAGCAGTACTTC. Amino acid sequence: CASSVKTSESYEQYF.

The chain recombines TRBV20-1 with TRBJ2-5, with D perhaps being TRBD1 or TRBD2 (7 bases each). Germline V lookup: CDR1 DFQATT, CDR2 SNEGSKA (reference sequence). Trimming took 3 bases from V and 9 from J, leaving 14 bases between them. This CDR3 contains 12 residues. The CDR3, as DNA: TGCAGTGCTAGTAACAGGGGAGGGTCCCAGTACTTC. Its protein is CSASNRGGSQYF.

The V gene is TRBV2, the J gene TRBJ2-3; TRBD2 is a possible D gene (6 bases). Germline values: CDR1 SNHLY, CDR2 FYNNEI. The CDR3 extends over 12 amino acids. The V gene lost 4 bases and the J gene lost 5 bases, with 7 bases spanning the gap. CDR3 nucleotide sequence: TGTGCCAGCAGTGGCGGGGTAGATACGCAGTATTTT. It encodes CASSGGVDTQYF.

The chain has TRBV27 and TRBJ1-5; D might be TRBD1 (5 bases). V lost 5 bases to trimming and J lost 5 bases, with 16 bases between them. The CDR3 spans 15 residues. Germline V gene sequence: CDR1 MNHEY, CDR2 SMNVEV (reference sequence). This CDR3 is CASSPFGTPDQPQHF. The CDR3 DNA reads TGTGCCAGCAGTCCCTTCGGGACTCCGGATCAGCCCCAGCATTTT.

The chain uses TRBV30 and TRBJ1-1; D gene ambiguous. The length of the CDR3 is 15 residues. With 3 bases removed from V and 3 bases from J, the gap between germline ends came to 17 bases. The germline V gene has CDR1 GTSNPN and CDR2 SVGIG (reference sequence). CDR3 bases: TGTGCCTGGAGGGCCCGAAAAGCGGGCGACACTGAAGCTTTCTTT. Encoded protein: CAWRARKAGDTEAFF.

The CDR3 DNA follows: TGTGCCAGCCGGGGGAGGGGGAAAGAGACCCAGTACTTC. Its protein is CASRGRGKETQYF. The chain recombines TRBV5-8 with TRBJ2-5; D might be TRBD2 (7 bases). Germline lookup yields CDR1 SGHTS and CDR2 YDEGEE. This CDR3 has 13 residues. Between the trimmed V and J ends, which lost 7 bases and 3 bases, there was a span of 13 bases.

This clone was observed a single time. The CDR3 DNA is TGTGCCAGCAGCAAAGAGGGAAAGGGCGGACAGGGCCCCTATAGCAATCAGCCCCAGCATTTT. Translating gives CASSKEGKGGQGPYSNQPQHF. This chain joins TRBV21-1 and TRBJ1-5; the table's D call, TRBD1, was not checked against the DNA. TRBV21-1 is an annotated pseudogene. CDR3 size: 21 residues.

The chain is built from TRBV18 and TRBJ2-7; 16 bases fit TRBD2. This CDR3 region has 19 residues. Germline V gene sequence: CDR1 KGHSH, CDR2 LQKENI. The J segment lost 1 base and the V segment lost 8 bases, leaving 14 bases of the junction unmatched. The CDR3 sequence is CASQLTAGLAGGPSYEQYF. CDR3 in DNA: TGTGCCAGCCAACTTACAGCGGGACTAGCGGGGGGGCCTTCCTACGAGCAGTACTTC. The whole variable domain, filled in from reference TRBV18 and TRBJ2-7, reads NAGVMQNPRHLVRRRGQEARLRCSPMKGHSHVYWYRQLPEEGLKFMVYLQKENIIDESGMPKERFSAEFPKEGPSILRIQQVVRGDSAAYFCASQLTAGLAGGPSYEQYFGPGTRLTVT.

This sequence joins TRBV19 and TRBJ1-2, with D possibly TRBD1 on 5 matching bases. CDR3 size: 13 residues. In germline, CDR1 is LNHDA, CDR2 SQIVND (reference sequence). Trimming removed 8 bases at V and 7 bases at J, with 17 bases between. CDR3 nucleotide sequence: TGTGCCAGTTGGACCGGAGGGGTCGGTGGCTACACCTTC. Amino acid sequence: CASWTGGVGGYTF.

The chain employs TRBV9 and TRBJ2-2; TRBD2 matches at 10 bases. V trimming: 2 bases; J trimming: 4 bases; junction bases outside the gene matches: 8. The CDR3 extends over 17 amino acids. CDR1 and CDR2 (germline): SGDLS, YYNGEE. The CDR3 sequence: CASSVEREGRGTGELFF. In DNA, the CDR3 is TGTGCCAGCAGCGTTGAGCGGGAGGGCCGGGGCACCGGGGAGCTGTTTTTT.

The rearrangement links TRBV9 to TRBJ2-5, with 14 bases fitting TRBD2. V lost 0 bases to trimming and J lost 5 bases; unmatched junction nucleotides: 21. CDR1 and CDR2 (germline): SGDLS, YYNGEE. This CDR3 region has 22 residues. Here the CDR3 reads CASSVDPRPPQMGLAGEETQYF. Here the CDR3 DNA reads TGTGCCAGCAGCGTAGACCCCAGGCCACCCCAGATGGGACTAGCGGGGGAGGAGACCCAGTACTTC.

The genes are TRBV27 and TRBJ2-1, with 11 nucleotides matching TRBD2. The CDR3 extends over 16 amino acids. The V and J ends lost 3 bases and 3 bases, in that order; junction bases with no gene match: 4. Germline V gene data show CDR1 as MNHEY and CDR2 as SMNVEV (reference sequence). The CDR3 DNA reads as TGTGCCAGCAGTTTCCATCTAGCGGGGGGCTACAATGAGCAGTTCTTC. This codes for CASSFHLAGGYNEQFF.

The chain uses TRBV6-5 and TRBJ1-2; D gene unclear. CDR3 length equals 13 residues. V was pared by 0 bases and J by 8 bases, with 10 bases between. The germline V gene encodes CDR1 MNHEY and CDR2 SVGAGI. Here the CDR3 reads CASSYSAGNGYTF. CDR3 DNA: TGTGCCAGCAGTTACTCGGCCGGGAACGGCTACACCTTC.

This clone is a singleton in its sample. The gene calls are TRBV5-1 and TRBJ2-1; unclear D gene. Germline CDR1 is SGHRS and CDR2 is YFSETQ. Trimming stripped 0 bases from V and 0 bases from J, with 1 base between. The CDR3 loop spans 13 amino acids. The DNA of the CDR3 is TGCGCCAGCAGCTTGGACTCCTACAATGAGCAGTTCTTC. Its translation is CASSLDSYNEQFF.

The V call is TRBV18, the J call TRBJ2-3; 11 bases align to TRBD2. The CDR3 extends over 16 amino acids. Trimming at V came to 4 bases and at J to 4 bases, leaving 7 bases not matched to a gene. Germline V gene data show CDR1 as KGHSH and CDR2 as LQKENI. This chain's CDR3 is CASSRSSGGLSDTQYF. CDR3 bases: TGTGCCAGCTCACGGTCTAGCGGGGGGCTGTCAGATACGCAGTATTTT. Full variable domain (rest looked up from reference TRBV18 and TRBJ2-3): NAGVMQNPRHLVRRRGQEARLRCSPMKGHSHVYWYRQLPEEGLKFMVYLQKENIIDESGMPKERFSAEFPKEGPSILRIQQVVRGDSAAYFCASSRSSGGLSDTQYFGPGTRLTVL.

The V and J genes are TRBV7-9 and TRBJ1-1, with D perhaps matching TRBD1 (6 bases). The V and J ends lost 0 bases and 7 bases respectively, with 12 bases between them. Germline V lookup: CDR1 SEHNR, CDR2 FQNEAQ (reference sequence). This CDR3 comprises 14 residues. The CDR3 sequence is CASSLALGAGEAFF. DNA for the CDR3: TGTGCCAGCAGCTTAGCTTTGGGGGCGGGTGAAGCTTTCTTT.

The V call is TRBV4-1, the J call TRBJ2-3; D is unclear. The CDR3 has 16 residues. The germline CDR1 and CDR2 sequences are MGHRA and YSYEKL. The ends were cut back, 3 bases at V and 0 bases at J, with 13 bases in the middle. The chain's CDR3 is CASSQSTVTSTDTQYF. The DNA for the CDR3 is TGCGCCAGCAGCCAGTCTACCGTCACTAGCACAGATACGCAGTATTTT.

This chain uses TRBV3-1 (or the pseudogene TRBV3-2) with TRBJ2-3; D is undetermined. From germline, CDR1 is LGHDT and CDR2 YNNKEL (reference sequence). This CDR3 is built from 18 residues. V gave up 3 bases and J gave up 0 bases, with 19 bases separating them. The CDR3 DNA is TGTGCCAGCAGCCACATTACCCTAGATGGACGGAGCACAGATACGCAGTATTTT. Its translation is CASSHITLDGRSTDTQYF.

This chain joins TRBV9 and TRBJ2-7; maybe TRBD1 (5 bases). Between the trimmed V and J ends, which lost 4 bases and 3 bases, there was a span of 17 bases. Germline CDR1 SGDLS, CDR2 YYNGEE. The CDR3 consists of 15 residues. The CDR3 nucleotides read TGTGCCAGCAGCCCCGGACATATGCCTTTCTACGAGCAGTACTTC. It specifies CASSPGHMPFYEQYF. The complete variable domain, with remaining parts taken from reference TRBV9 and TRBJ2-7, reads DSGVTQTPKHLITATGQRVTLRCSPRSGDLSVYWYQQSLDQGLQFLIQYYNGEERAKGNILERFSAQQFPDLHSELNLSSLELGDSALYFCASSPGHMPFYEQYFGPGTRLTVT.

V usage is TRBV11-2 and J usage is TRBJ2-5; TRBD1 agrees at 9 bases. The CDR3 totals 16 residues. V gave up 5 bases and J gave up 4 bases; unmatched junction bases: 11. Germline CDR1 reads SGHAT; CDR2 reads FQNNGV. CDR3 DNA: TGTGCCAGCAGCAGCACGACAGGGGGTCTCCGAGAGACCCAGTACTTC. Translation: CASSSTTGGLRETQYF. The entire variable domain, with the rest obtained from reference TRBV11-2 and TRBJ2-5, is as follows: EAGVAQSPRYKIIEKRQSVAFWCNPISGHATLYWYQQILGQGPKLLIQFQNNGVVDDSQLPKDRFSAERLKGVDSTLKIQPAKLEDSAVYLCASSSTTGGLRETQYFGPGTRLLVL.

The chain couples TRBV28 to TRBJ1-4; 10 nucleotides align to TRBD1. With 6 bases clipped from V and 4 bases from J, the junction kept 5 bases outside the gene matches. This CDR3 is 15 amino acids long. Germline-derived CDR1 and CDR2 are MDHEN and SYDVKM. This chain's CDR3 is CASSRTGGFNEKLFF. The CDR3 coding sequence is TGTGCCAGCAGCAGGACAGGGGGATTTAATGAAAAACTGTTTTTT.

This clone was counted between two and nine times. The chain couples TRBV5-1 to TRBJ2-2; TRBD1 matches 8 bases. The V and J ends lost 4 bases and 7 bases, in that order; junction bases with no gene match: 9. CDR3 size: 15 residues. Germline V gene sequence: CDR1 SGHRS, CDR2 YFSETQ. The CDR3 DNA reads as TGCGCCAGCAGCCCCATGGACAGGGCGATCGGGGAGCTGTTTTTT. Encoded protein: CASSPMDRAIGELFF.